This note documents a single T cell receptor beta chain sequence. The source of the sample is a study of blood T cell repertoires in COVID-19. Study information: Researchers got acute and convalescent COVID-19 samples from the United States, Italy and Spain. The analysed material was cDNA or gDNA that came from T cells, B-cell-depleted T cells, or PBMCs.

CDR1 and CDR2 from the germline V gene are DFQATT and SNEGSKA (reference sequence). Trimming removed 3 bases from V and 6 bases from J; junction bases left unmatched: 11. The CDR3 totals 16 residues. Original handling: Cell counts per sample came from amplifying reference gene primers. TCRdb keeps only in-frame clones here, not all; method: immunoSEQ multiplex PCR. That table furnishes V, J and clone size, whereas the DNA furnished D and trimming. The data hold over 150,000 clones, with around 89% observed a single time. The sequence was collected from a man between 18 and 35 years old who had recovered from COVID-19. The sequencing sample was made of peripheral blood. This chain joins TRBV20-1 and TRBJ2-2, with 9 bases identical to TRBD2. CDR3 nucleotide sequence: TGCAGTGCTAGTAAGCCTAGCGGGATGAGGGCCGGGGAGCTGTTTTTT. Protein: CSASKPSGMRAGELFF.